The source of this TCR beta chain is a study of vaccination effects on CD4 cells after COVID-19. Assay: immunoSEQ multiplex PCR; the TCRdb copy retains only in-frame clones and omits some. The table includes about 79,000 clones, 60% to 80% detected once. ViraFEST used viral peptide pools to expand antigen-specific CD4+ T cells before sequencing. After around nine days in culture, the CD4+ T cells were isolated. It was with around 9.9 IU/ml IL-2 and around 9.9 ug/ml peptides that a few million PBMC per well were cultured. V gave up 2 bases and J gave up 4 bases, with 10 bases separating them. There are 15 residues in the CDR3. The V gene's germline CDR1 is SGDLS and CDR2 YYNGEE. Broader study findings: In the late period after vaccination, infection- and vaccine-induced clones contracted markedly.

This clone has a handful of counts. Its antigen remains unknown. The source material was CD4+ T cells from PBMCs cultured with HCoV-229E spike peptides, sampled before COVID-19 vaccination. The rearrangement uses TRBV9 and TRBJ2-6; D remains ambiguous. This receptor was taken from a human donor who received a COVID-19 vaccine. The CDR3 loop reads CASSVPATGANVLTF. The CDR3 DNA follows: TGTGCCAGCAGCGTGCCGGCAACCGGGGCCAACGTCCTGACTTTC.